This is a list of T cell receptor beta chains from one sample in a study of blood T cell repertoires in COVID-19. Data came from immunoSEQ multiplex PCR; TCRdb stores just in-frame clones and leaves some out. The data show 60,000 to 70,000 clones, over 75% seen once. Sequenced: peripheral blood. The receptors come from a man of 80 years or more with acute or convalescent COVID-19. CDR3s include the opening cysteine and the closing phenylalanine or tryptophan. The order of the fields is CDR3 protein, CDR3 DNA, V gene, clone size, J gene, D gene. The D gene is left open where the match is weak. For some rows the clone size is stated as once, few or many, or as a class when expanded; others skip it.

CDR3aa: CASSSFSAHTGYNEQFF; CDR3nt: TGTGCCAGCAGCTCCTTTTCGGCCCACACCGGGTACAATGAGCAGTTCTTC; v_gene: TRBV13; abundance: NA; j_gene: TRBJ2-1; d_gene: NA
CDR3aa: CASSPTWGAFNYGYTF; CDR3nt: TGCGCCAGCAGCCCAACATGGGGAGCTTTTAACTATGGCTACACCTTC; v_gene: TRBV4-1; abundance: NA; j_gene: TRBJ1-2; d_gene: NA
CDR3aa: CASSYPGDRGLFF; CDR3nt: TGTGCCAGCAGTTACCCGGGAGACAGGGGGCTGTTCTTC; v_gene: TRBV27; abundance: once; j_gene: TRBJ2-1; d_gene: TRBD1
CDR3aa: CASSSPFSNQPQHF; CDR3nt: TGTGCCAGCAGTTCCCCCTTCAGCAATCAGCCCCAGCATTTT; v_gene: TRBV27; abundance: once; j_gene: TRBJ1-5; d_gene: NA
CDR3aa: CASSTLGTGMNTEAFF; CDR3nt: TGTGCCAGCAGTACATTAGGGACAGGGATGAACACTGAAGCTTTCTTT; v_gene: TRBV6-6; abundance: NA; j_gene: TRBJ1-1; d_gene: TRBD1
CDR3aa: CASSRPYRGSNQPQHF; CDR3nt: TGTGCCAGCAGTCGGCCATACAGGGGATCCAATCAGCCCCAGCATTTT; v_gene: TRBV6-2/TRBV6-3; abundance: NA; j_gene: TRBJ1-5; d_gene: TRBD1
CDR3aa: CASSLYRGRGYTF; CDR3nt: TGTGCCAGCAGCTTGTACAGGGGGCGAGGCTACACCTTC; v_gene: TRBV5-6; abundance: NA; j_gene: TRBJ1-2; d_gene: TRBD1
CDR3aa: CASRPSGYYGYTF; CDR3nt: TGTGCCAGCAGGCCGTCAGGGTACTATGGCTACACCTTC; v_gene: TRBV12-3/TRBV12-4; abundance: NA; j_gene: TRBJ1-2; d_gene: NA
CDR3aa: CASSDSRLSDTQYF; CDR3nt: TGCGCCAGCAGTGACAGCAGGCTCTCAGATACGCAGTATTTT; v_gene: TRBV10-1; abundance: NA; j_gene: TRBJ2-3; d_gene: NA
CDR3aa: CASSLRTGVGGYGYTF; CDR3nt: TGTGCCAGCAGCCTCCGGACAGGGGTCGGGGGCTATGGCTACACCTTC; v_gene: TRBV9; abundance: NA; j_gene: TRBJ1-2; d_gene: TRBD1
CDR3aa: CASSSPSQGDYEQYF; CDR3nt: TGTGCCAGCAGTTCTCCGTCACAGGGTGACTACGAGCAGTACTTC; v_gene: TRBV6-6; abundance: large; j_gene: TRBJ2-7; d_gene: NA
CDR3aa: CASSVEQGANYGYTF; CDR3nt: TGTGCCAGCAGCGTGGAACAGGGGGCCAACTATGGCTACACCTTC; v_gene: TRBV9; abundance: NA; j_gene: TRBJ1-2; d_gene: TRBD1
CDR3aa: CASSVGGAGANVLTF; CDR3nt: TGTGCCAGTAGTGTAGGGGGCGCTGGGGCCAACGTCCTGACTTTC; v_gene: TRBV19; abundance: NA; j_gene: TRBJ2-6; d_gene: TRBD1
CDR3aa: CASSQNPQANYGYTF; CDR3nt: TGTGCCAGCAGCCAAAACCCCCAGGCTAACTATGGCTACACCTTC; v_gene: TRBV3-1/TRBV3-2; abundance: few; j_gene: TRBJ1-2; d_gene: NA
CDR3aa: CASSLSAGAYGYTF; CDR3nt: TGTGCCAGCAGCTTATCGGCGGGGGCGTACGGCTACACCTTC; v_gene: TRBV5-4; abundance: NA; j_gene: TRBJ1-2; d_gene: NA
CDR3aa: CASSPRGGAKTEAFF; CDR3nt: TGTGCCAGCAGCCCTCGTGGGGGGGCGAAGACTGAAGCTTTCTTT; v_gene: TRBV7-8; abundance: NA; j_gene: TRBJ1-1; d_gene: NA
CDR3aa: CASSVGTSGSYEQYF; CDR3nt: TGTGCCAGCAGCGTAGGTACTAGCGGGAGCTACGAGCAGTACTTC; v_gene: TRBV9; abundance: few; j_gene: TRBJ2-7; d_gene: TRBD2
CDR3aa: CASNRRSSGTQETQYF; CDR3nt: TGTGCCAGCAACCGTCGCTCGAGCGGGACGCAAGAGACCCAGTACTTC; v_gene: TRBV19; abundance: NA; j_gene: TRBJ2-5; d_gene: TRBD2
CDR3aa: CASSLRGSLADTQYF; CDR3nt: TGTGCCAGCAGTTTACGCGGGAGTCTAGCAGATACGCAGTATTTT; v_gene: TRBV5-8; abundance: NA; j_gene: TRBJ2-3; d_gene: TRBD2
CDR3aa: CASSPPGQGGDYGYTF; CDR3nt: TGTGCCAGCTCACCACCGGGACAGGGGGGAGACTATGGCTACACCTTC; v_gene: TRBV18; abundance: NA; j_gene: TRBJ1-2; d_gene: TRBD1